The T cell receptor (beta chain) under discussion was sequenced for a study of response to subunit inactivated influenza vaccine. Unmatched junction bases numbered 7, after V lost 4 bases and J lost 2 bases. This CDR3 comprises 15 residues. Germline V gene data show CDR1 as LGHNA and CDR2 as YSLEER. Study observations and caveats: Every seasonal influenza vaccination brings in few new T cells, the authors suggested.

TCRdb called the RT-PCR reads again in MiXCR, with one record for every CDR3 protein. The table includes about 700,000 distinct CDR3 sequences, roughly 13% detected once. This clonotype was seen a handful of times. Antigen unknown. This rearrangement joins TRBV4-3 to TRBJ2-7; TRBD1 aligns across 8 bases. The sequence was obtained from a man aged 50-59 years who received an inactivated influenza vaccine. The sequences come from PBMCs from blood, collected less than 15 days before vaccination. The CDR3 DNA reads TGCGCCAGCAGCCCCACCGGACAGGGACCCTACGAGCAGTACTTC. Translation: CASSPTGQGPYEQYF.